The next 31 T cell receptor beta chains were all read from a single sample in a study of blood T cells in healthy people across ages. Primers used in a second PCR of roughly 6 to 12 cycles were a sample-barcoded 5' primer and a J-beta primer mix. MiXCR, run by TCRdb on the 5' RACE reads, gives a single entry per CDR3 protein. The table shows hundreds of thousands of distinct CDR3 sequences, with approximately 30% occurring only once. The sample taken for sequencing was blood. These receptor sequences come from a woman aged 80 or over in good health.

This clonotype was picked up a small number of times. Since a much larger clone is just one base distant, this may be a read error. The chain recombines TRBV7-3 with TRBJ2-1; 10 nucleotides line up with TRBD2. The CDR3 has 16 amino acids. The trim removed 4 bases at V and 7 bases at J, leaving 10 bases unmatched. Germline V lookup: CDR1 SGHTA, CDR2 FQGTGA. For the CDR3, the DNA is TGTGCCAGCAGCTCTATAGGAGCGGGGGGGCGAAATGAGCAGTTCTTC. Residues: CASSSIGAGGRNEQFF.

The rearrangement uses TRBV7-9 and TRBJ1-1, with no clear D. Trimming stripped 4 bases from V and 9 bases from J, with 15 bases between. Germline V gene lookup returns CDR1 SEHNR and CDR2 FQNEAQ (reference sequence). The CDR3 length is 13 residues. The CDR3 is CASSSAAGPKAFF. The CDR3 nucleotides read TGTGCCAGCAGCTCCGCGGCGGGCCCGAAAGCTTTCTTT.

Worth noting for this clonotype: A much bigger clone sits one base away, suggesting this may be a read error. The J gene is TRBJ1-5, the V gene TRBV6-6; 8 bases are shared with TRBD1. This CDR3 spans 15 amino acids. Germline CDR1 reads MNHNY; CDR2 reads SVGAGI (reference sequence). The CDR3 DNA reads TGTACCAGCAGTCCGACAGGGGTCGGCAATCAGCCCCAGCATTTT. Protein sequence: CTSSPTGVGNQPQHF.

This clonotype was observed a handful of times. The V and J genes are TRBV28 and TRBJ2-3, with 11 bases aligning to TRBD2. The CDR3 is 15 amino acids. Germline lookup yields CDR1 MDHEN and CDR2 SYDVKM. J gave up 8 bases and V 4 bases, and 8 bases lay outside the gene matches. In nucleotides, the CDR3 is TGTGCCAGCAGTTCATCACTAGCGGGGGCAACTACGCAGTATTTT. Translation gives CASSSSLAGATTQYF.

Only a few counts were recorded for this clonotype. DNA for the CDR3: TGTGCCAGCACCAGGAGCGGGCCGAGAACTGAAGCTTTCTTT. This sequence encodes CASTRSGPRTEAFF. V usage is TRBV2 and J usage is TRBJ1-1; D remains ambiguous. This CDR3 comprises 14 residues. Germline CDR1 reads SNHLY; CDR2 reads FYNNEI. Trimming cost V 7 bases and J 5 bases, with 17 bases left between them.

V usage is TRBV11-2 and J usage is TRBJ2-7; D not resolved. This CDR3 contains 14 residues. The germline gives CDR1 SGHAT, CDR2 FQNNGV. V lost 4 bases and J lost 3, with 13 bases in between. CDR3 sequence: CASSSQTSGYEQYF. In nucleotides, the CDR3 is TGTGCCAGCAGCTCCCAGACATCTGGCTACGAGCAGTACTTC.

This clonotype has ten or more counts. The chain is built from TRBV6-6 and TRBJ2-7; TRBD1 matches 7 bases. The length of the CDR3 is 15 residues. The V gene end was trimmed by 2 bases and the J gene end by 4 bases; junction bases not matched to a gene: 8. Per the germline V gene, CDR1 is MNHNY and CDR2 is SVGAGI (reference sequence). The CDR3 DNA follows: TGTGCCAGCAGTTACGAACAGGGGATACGGTACGAGCAGTACTTC. Translation: CASSYEQGIRYEQYF.

The rearrangement links TRBV18 to TRBJ1-5, with D possibly matching TRBD1 (6 bases). V was shortened by 6 bases and J by 7 bases, with 19 bases between the two germline ends. CDR3 length: 15 residues. Germline V gene lookup returns CDR1 KGHSH and CDR2 LQKENI. CDR3 protein: CASSKQGGTLQPQHF. The CDR3 DNA reads as TGTGCCAGCTCTAAACAGGGAGGGACGTTACAGCCCCAGCATTTT.

This chain joins TRBV5-1 and TRBJ1-1; no definite D call. Germline assignment: CDR1 SGHRS and CDR2 YFSETQ. CDR3 length equals 18 residues. V lost 0 bases and J lost 4, with 22 bases in between. CDR3 sequence: CASSLVPARVGSGTEAFF. In DNA form, the CDR3 reads TGCGCCAGCAGCTTGGTACCGGCGAGGGTGGGAAGTGGCACTGAAGCTTTCTTT.

Comment on this clonotype: No conserved phenylalanine or tryptophan ends this CDR3, so it is likely a read error. The gene calls are TRBV20-1 and TRBJ2-3; 14 bases are shared with TRBD2. Germline V gene data show CDR1 as DFQATT and CDR2 as SNEGSKA (reference sequence). Trimming at V came to 5 bases and at J to 8 bases, leaving 6 bases not matched to a gene. CDR3 length: 14 amino acids. The CDR3 sequence is CSAGTSGGGGTQYL. DNA for the CDR3: TGCAGTGCTGGGACTAGCGGGGGTGGGGGTACGCAGTATTTA.

This clonotype was counted only a few times. The chain joins TRBV7-9 to TRBJ2-7; either TRBD1 or TRBD2 may supply D (6 bases each). The germline CDR1 and CDR2 sequences are SEHNR and FQNEAQ (reference sequence). This CDR3 is 15 amino acids long. V gave up 1 base and J gave up 6 bases, with 16 bases separating them. The CDR3 region has the DNA TGTGCCAGCAGCTTAGTCGGTAGGGGGGCCCGCGAGCAGTACTTC. Translated: CASSLVGRGAREQYF.

V usage is TRBV7-8 and J usage is TRBJ2-3; D might be TRBD1 (5 bases). In germline, CDR1 is SGHVS, CDR2 FQNEAQ. The CDR3 has 17 residues. Trimming left V 1 base short and J 6 bases short, with 20 bases between. CDR3: CASSLDVGAVGSDTQYF. For the CDR3, the DNA is TGTGCCAGCAGCTTAGACGTTGGGGCGGTGGGGTCCGATACGCAGTATTTT. The full variable domain, completed using reference TRBV7-8 and TRBJ2-3, is GAGVSQSPRYKVAKRGQDVALRCDPISGHVSLFWYQQALGQGPEFLTYFQNEAQLDKSGLPSDRFFAERPEGSVSTLKIQRTQQEDSAVYLCASSLDVGAVGSDTQYFGPGTRLTVL.

This clonotype was counted ten times or more. This rearrangement joins TRBV18 to TRBJ2-7, with 10 bases fitting TRBD2. The CDR3 is 15 amino acids. Trimming cost V 4 bases and J 4 bases; bases outside gene matches: 7. Germline loops: CDR1 KGHSH, CDR2 LQKENI. CDR3 loop: CASSQTSGTGYEQYF. The CDR3 DNA is TGTGCCAGCTCACAAACTAGCGGGACAGGTTACGAGCAGTACTTC.

This clonotype has a count of ten or more. J is TRBJ2-5 and V is TRBV5-5; 8 bases are a match to TRBD2. This CDR3 comprises 17 residues. V dropped 4 bases and J dropped 4; count of bases not matched to a gene: 15. In germline, CDR1 is SGHKS, CDR2 YYEKEE (reference sequence). The CDR3 nucleotides are TGTGCCAGCAGCAAAAGGGCGGGAAGCGGGGGCGGAGAGACCCAGTACTTC. As protein: CASSKRAGSGGGETQYF.

V and J are TRBV7-9 and TRBJ2-7, with TRBD1 matching over 7 bases. This CDR3 spans 13 amino acids. The V segment lost 6 bases and the J segment 3 bases; nucleotides outside the gene matches: 5. CDR1 is SEHNR and CDR2 is FQNEAQ in the germline V gene (reference sequence). In nucleotides, the CDR3 is TGTGCCAGCAGTCCACAGGGGTGCTACGAGCAGTACTTC. The encoded protein is CASSPQGCYEQYF.

The sample holds many counts of this clonotype. CDR3 sequence reads: CAISYDGNTEAFF. CDR3 in DNA: TGTGCCATCAGTTACGACGGTAACACTGAAGCTTTCTTT. The chain combines TRBV10-3 with TRBJ1-1; D gene unclear. Germline V gene data show CDR1 as ENHRY and CDR2 as SYGVKD. V gave up 5 bases and J gave up 2 bases, with 9 bases separating them. This CDR3 spans 13 amino acids.

This clonotype was recorded at least ten times. This sequence joins TRBV5-6 and TRBJ1-1; no clear D. Trimming stripped 5 bases from V and 0 bases from J, with 20 bases between. The CDR3 loop spans 17 amino acids. Looked up from germline, CDR1 is SGHDT and CDR2 is YYEEEE. The CDR3 sequence is CASSRPSSITVNTEAFF. CDR3 nucleotide sequence: TGTGCCAGCAGTCGTCCGTCTTCGATCACAGTGAACACTGAAGCTTTCTTT.

This clonotype was detected only a few times. The chain carries TRBV2 and TRBJ2-5; 7 bases fit TRBD1. Germline V CDR1 and CDR2: SNHLY, FYNNEI. J gave up 0 bases and V 2 bases, and 6 bases lay outside the gene matches. This CDR3 has 16 amino acids. CDR3 bases: TGTGCCAGCAGTGAAAAGAGGGGGCTGTACCAAGAGACCCAGTACTTC. This encodes CASSEKRGLYQETQYF.

The gene calls are TRBV12-3 or TRBV12-4 and TRBJ1-1; D gene unclear. The CDR3 spans 16 residues. Trimming stripped 3 bases from V and 0 bases from J, with 14 bases between. The CDR3 sequence: CASSFLQEPLNTEAFF. The CDR3 DNA sequence: TGTGCCAGCAGTTTTTTGCAGGAGCCCCTGAACACTGAAGCTTTCTTT.

This clonotype was counted only a few times. The gene calls are TRBV2 and TRBJ1-5; D perhaps matches TRBD1 (5 bases). The CDR3 runs 13 residues. CDR1 is SNHLY and CDR2 is FYNNEI in the germline V gene. V was trimmed by 4 bases and J by 3 bases, leaving 7 bases between them. CDR3 sequence (DNA): TGTGCCAGCAGTGGGGACCACAATCAGCCCCAGCATTTT. Translation gives CASSGDHNQPQHF.

This clonotype has ten or more counts. This sequence joins TRBV20-1 and TRBJ2-5; 7 bases agree with TRBD1. Germline V lookup: CDR1 DFQATT, CDR2 SNEGSKA (reference sequence). CDR3 length: 13 residues. J lost 5 bases, V lost 5 bases, and 8 bases had no gene match. CDR3 coding DNA: TGCAGTGCTTACACCGGGACAGCCGAGACCCAGTACTTC. This encodes CSAYTGTAETQYF.

A word on this clonotype: This may arise from a read error, as a much more abundant clone is one base away. The chain carries TRBV5-1 and TRBJ2-5, with 8 bases that match TRBD1. The CDR3 covers 15 residues. The germline CDR1 and CDR2 sequences are SGHRS and YFSETQ. Trimming took 0 bases from V and 11 from J; bases not matched to a gene: 12. CDR3 in amino acids: CASSLGGTGQDEQYF. The CDR3 DNA follows: TGCGCCAGCAGCTTGGGGGGGACAGGCCAAGATGAGCAGTACTTC.

This clonotype was found many times. This chain uses TRBV5-1 with TRBJ2-5; 8 bases map to TRBD2. J gave up 3 bases and V 0 bases, and 1 base lay outside the gene matches. Germline assignment: CDR1 SGHRS and CDR2 YFSETQ. The CDR3 is made up of 14 amino acids. The CDR3 DNA reads as TGCGCCAGCAGCTTGGTCGGGGGGGAAGAGACCCAGTACTTC. Its translation is CASSLVGGEETQYF.

In DNA, the CDR3 is TGTGCCAGCAGCCGCCATGGGGAGGCGGGCTACGAGCAGTACTTC. Its translation: CASSRHGEAGYEQYF. V is TRBV28 and J is TRBJ2-4; maybe TRBD2 (6 bases). The end of the DNA is better explained by TRBJ2-7, so the J call may be wrong. The V gene's germline CDR1 is MDHEN and CDR2 SYDVKM. The CDR3 has 15 amino acids.

This clonotype has a count of ten or more. This chain uses TRBV6-2 or TRBV6-3 with TRBJ2-7; D ambiguous. The V end was cut by 0 bases, the J end by 4 bases, with 10 bases between. Germline-derived CDR1 and CDR2 are MNHEY and SVGEGT. The CDR3 sequence is 14 residues long. The CDR3 sequence is CASSYSAVPYEQYF. The DNA for the CDR3 is TGTGCCAGCAGTTACTCGGCAGTCCCATACGAGCAGTACTTC.

This clonotype came up a few times. This chain uses TRBV5-4 with TRBJ1-2; 7 bases are shared with TRBD1. J lost 0 bases, V lost 5 bases, and 7 bases had no gene match. This CDR3 is 15 amino acids long. CDR1 is SGHNT and CDR2 is YYREEE in the germline V gene (reference sequence). Here the CDR3 DNA reads TGTGCCAGCAGTATGGGACAGAGACCTAACTATGGCTACACCTTC. Translation gives CASSMGQRPNYGYTF.

This chain connects TRBV20-1 to TRBJ2-1; D possibly uses TRBD1 or TRBD2 (5 bases each). The J call is uncertain, as TRBJ2-7 better fits the DNA end. The CDR3 has 16 residues. Per germline, CDR1 DFQATT and CDR2 SNEGSKA (reference sequence). Here the CDR3 reads CSARDRKGSSYNEQYF. The CDR3 bases are TGCAGTGCTAGAGATCGTAAGGGGAGCTCCTACAATGAGCAGTACTTC.

This clonotype was detected many times. The chain recombines TRBV7-6 with TRBJ1-1; D ambiguous. The CDR3 covers 13 residues. Trimming removed 5 bases from V and 1 base from J, with 8 bases in between. Per germline, CDR1 SGHVS and CDR2 FNYEAQ. Here the CDR3 DNA reads TGTGCCAGCAGCCCTCGGAAGAACACTGAAGCTTTCTTT. Protein sequence: CASSPRKNTEAFF.

This clonotype was recorded a few times. This may come from a read error, since a much larger clone is one base off. V gene TRBV15 combines with J gene TRBJ2-5; TRBD2 matches at 10 bases. The CDR3 is 15 residues long. Germline CDR1 LNHNV, CDR2 YYDKDF (reference sequence). DNA of the CDR3: TGTGCCCCCAGCAGTCTGACTAGCGGGCAAGAGACCCAGTACTTC. Protein: CAPSSLTSGQETQYF.

J is TRBJ1-2 and V is TRBV6-1, with D unclear. V dropped 6 bases and J dropped 0 bases, with 23 bases sitting between them. Germline V gene lookup returns CDR1 MNHNS and CDR2 SASEGT. The CDR3 spans 18 residues. The CDR3 DNA is TGTGCCAGCAGCCCCCAAGGGAGCCCCGAGTATTCTAACTATGGCTACACCTTC. Protein product: CASSPQGSPEYSNYGYTF.

As to this clonotype: One end of the junction is discordant with germline, which a read error may explain. This rearrangement joins TRBV10-3 to TRBJ2-5, with D maybe TRBD1 (5 bases). Germline V gene data show CDR1 as ENHRY and CDR2 as SYGVKD. This CDR3 is built from 13 residues. DNA of the CDR3: TGTGCCATCAGTATACAGGAGCAAGGGACCCAGTACTTC. This encodes CAISIQEQGTQYF.